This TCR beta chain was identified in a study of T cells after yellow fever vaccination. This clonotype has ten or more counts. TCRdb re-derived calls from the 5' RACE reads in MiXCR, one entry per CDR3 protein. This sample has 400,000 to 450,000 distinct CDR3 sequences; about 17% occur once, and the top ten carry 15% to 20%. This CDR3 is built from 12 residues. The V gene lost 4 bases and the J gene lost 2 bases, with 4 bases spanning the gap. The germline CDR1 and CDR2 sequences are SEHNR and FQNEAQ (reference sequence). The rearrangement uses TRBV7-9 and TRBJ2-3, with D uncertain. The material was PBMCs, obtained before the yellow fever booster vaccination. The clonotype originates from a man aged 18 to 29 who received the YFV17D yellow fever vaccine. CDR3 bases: TGTGCCAGCAGCTCTATCACAGATACGCAGTATTTT. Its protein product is CASSSITDTQYF. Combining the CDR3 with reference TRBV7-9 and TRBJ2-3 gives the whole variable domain DTGVSQNPRHKITKRGQNVTFRCDPISEHNRLYWYRQTLGQGPEFLTYFQNEAQLEKSRLLSDRFSAERPKGSFSTLEIQRTEQGDSAMYLCASSSITDTQYFGPGTRLTVL.